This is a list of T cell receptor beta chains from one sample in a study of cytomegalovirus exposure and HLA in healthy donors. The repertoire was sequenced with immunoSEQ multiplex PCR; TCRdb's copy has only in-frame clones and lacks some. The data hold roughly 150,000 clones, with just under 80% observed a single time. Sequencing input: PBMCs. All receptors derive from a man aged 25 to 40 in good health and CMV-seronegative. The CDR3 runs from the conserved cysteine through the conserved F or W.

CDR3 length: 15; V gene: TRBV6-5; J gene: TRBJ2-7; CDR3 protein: CASSYSQGASYEQYF
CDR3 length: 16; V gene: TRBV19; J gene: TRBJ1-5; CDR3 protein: CASSIDRGFGNQPQHF
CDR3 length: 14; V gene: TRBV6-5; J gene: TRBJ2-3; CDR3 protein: CASSRSGVGDTQYF
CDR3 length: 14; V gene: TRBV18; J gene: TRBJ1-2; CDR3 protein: CASSPRPEDYGYTF
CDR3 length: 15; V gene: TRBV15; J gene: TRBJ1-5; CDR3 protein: CATSRDTGSNQPQHF
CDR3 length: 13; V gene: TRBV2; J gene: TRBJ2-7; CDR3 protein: CAIHDRASYEQYF
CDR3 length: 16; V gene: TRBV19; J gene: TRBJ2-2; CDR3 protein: CASSMSGGMSTGELFF
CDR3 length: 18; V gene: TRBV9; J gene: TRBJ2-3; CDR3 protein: CASSVGTSGGSTTDTQYF
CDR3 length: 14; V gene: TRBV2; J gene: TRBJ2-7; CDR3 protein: CASRPLTGDNEQYF
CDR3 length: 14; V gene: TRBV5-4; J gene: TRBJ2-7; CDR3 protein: CASSLVETSYEQYF
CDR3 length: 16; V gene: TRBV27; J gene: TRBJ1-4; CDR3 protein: CASSPNDRATNEKLFF
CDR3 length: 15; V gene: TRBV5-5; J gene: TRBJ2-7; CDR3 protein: CASSFLAGGPYEQYF
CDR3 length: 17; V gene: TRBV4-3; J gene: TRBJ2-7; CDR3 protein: CASSQDRGSTILYEQYF
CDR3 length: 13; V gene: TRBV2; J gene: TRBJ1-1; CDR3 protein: CASSVESNTEAFF
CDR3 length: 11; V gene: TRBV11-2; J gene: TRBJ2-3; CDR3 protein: CASATGDTQYF
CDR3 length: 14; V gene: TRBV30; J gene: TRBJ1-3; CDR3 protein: CAWSVESSGNTIYF
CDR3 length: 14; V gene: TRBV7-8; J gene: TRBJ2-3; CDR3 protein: CASSQGTSGDTQYF
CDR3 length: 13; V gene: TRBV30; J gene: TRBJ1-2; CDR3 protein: CAWSLRDDYGYTF
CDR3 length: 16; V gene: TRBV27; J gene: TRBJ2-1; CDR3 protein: CASSFYYDRGFVEQFF
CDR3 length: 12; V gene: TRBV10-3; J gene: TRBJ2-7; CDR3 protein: CASGQGAYEQYF
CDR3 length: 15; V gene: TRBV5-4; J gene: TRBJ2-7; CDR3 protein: CASSSPQIVGGEQYF
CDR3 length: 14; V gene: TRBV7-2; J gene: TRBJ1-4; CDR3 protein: CASSMGQKNEKLFF
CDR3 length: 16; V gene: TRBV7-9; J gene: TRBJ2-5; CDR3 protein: CASSLGLSVGQETQYF
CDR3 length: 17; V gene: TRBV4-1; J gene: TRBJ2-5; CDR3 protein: CASSRSLAGGPGETQYF
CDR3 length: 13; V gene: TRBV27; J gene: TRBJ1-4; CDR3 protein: CASRDRGGEKLFF
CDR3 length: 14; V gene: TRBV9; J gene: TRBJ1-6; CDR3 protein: CASSVERDNSPLHF
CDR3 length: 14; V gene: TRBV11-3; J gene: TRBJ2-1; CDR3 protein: CASSPGGANNEQFF
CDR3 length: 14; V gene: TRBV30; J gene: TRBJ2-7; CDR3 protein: CAWTRQGISYEQYF
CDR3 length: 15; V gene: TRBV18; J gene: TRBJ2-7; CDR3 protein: CASSPFPSGSYEQYF